The rows below give T cell receptor beta chains drawn from one sample of a study of beta chain features in type 1 diabetes. Libraries were prepared by immunoSEQ multiplex PCR; TCRdb keeps only in-frame clonotypes and omits some of them. The sample carries 200,000 to 250,000 clones, around 68% recorded once. The sample consisted of naive CD4+ T cells from blood. These receptors were taken from a young man in good health. The CDR3 runs from the conserved cysteine through the conserved F or W. The order of the fields is V gene, D gene, J gene, CDR3 protein. A D gene is named only where the DNA matches it firmly.

V gene: TRBV25-1
D gene: .
J gene: TRBJ2-5
CDR3 protein: CASSRRPGVSETQYF

V gene: TRBV4-3
D gene: TRBD2
J gene: TRBJ2-1
CDR3 protein: CASSQDETSWWYNEQFF

V gene: TRBV30
D gene: TRBD1
J gene: TRBJ1-4
CDR3 protein: CAWSVGTGAEKLFF

V gene: TRBV30
D gene: TRBD2
J gene: TRBJ2-3
CDR3 protein: CALTSGSSTDTQYF

V gene: TRBV7-2
D gene: TRBD2
J gene: TRBJ2-7
CDR3 protein: CASSLAWLAGGGYEQYF

V gene: TRBV29-1
D gene: TRBD1
J gene: TRBJ1-2
CDR3 protein: CSVGTGELRGYTF

V gene: TRBV4-1
D gene: TRBD2
J gene: TRBJ2-1
CDR3 protein: CASSQGTLAGDDNEQFF

V gene: TRBV25-1
D gene: TRBD2
J gene: TRBJ2-5
CDR3 protein: CASRTSGETQYF

V gene: TRBV5-1
D gene: .
J gene: TRBJ2-5
CDR3 protein: CASTRDNQETQYF

V gene: TRBV29-1
D gene: .
J gene: TRBJ1-1
CDR3 protein: CSTASGNTEAFF

V gene: TRBV9
D gene: TRBD2
J gene: TRBJ2-1
CDR3 protein: CASSAGTSGTLSSEQFF

V gene: TRBV6-1
D gene: TRBD1
J gene: TRBJ2-7
CDR3 protein: CASSVGGATYEQYF

V gene: TRBV7-2
D gene: TRBD2
J gene: TRBJ2-5
CDR3 protein: CASSLGLAYETQYF

V gene: TRBV9
D gene: .
J gene: TRBJ2-1
CDR3 protein: CASSVTSNLDEQFF

V gene: TRBV6-5
D gene: TRBD1
J gene: TRBJ2-2
CDR3 protein: CASSFRTGKLFF

V gene: TRBV11-2
D gene: TRBD2
J gene: TRBJ2-7
CDR3 protein: CASSLGTSGLYEQYF

V gene: TRBV29-1
D gene: TRBD2
J gene: TRBJ2-3
CDR3 protein: CSVAGRFDWTDTQYF

V gene: TRBV29-1
D gene: .
J gene: TRBJ1-1
CDR3 protein: CSVGLRGLKTEAFF

V gene: TRBV5-1
D gene: .
J gene: TRBJ2-3
CDR3 protein: CASRTDSTDTQYF

V gene: TRBV29-1
D gene: .
J gene: TRBJ2-6
CDR3 protein: CSVVLISGANVLTF

V gene: TRBV30
D gene: .
J gene: TRBJ2-1
CDR3 protein: CAWSAPNNEQFF

V gene: TRBV9
D gene: .
J gene: TRBJ1-2
CDR3 protein: CASSVAGVNGYTF

V gene: TRBV29-1
D gene: .
J gene: TRBJ2-5
CDR3 protein: CSVGGSAGQETQYF

V gene: TRBV30
D gene: .
J gene: TRBJ2-7
CDR3 protein: CAAARDGSYEQYF

V gene: TRBV30
D gene: TRBD2
J gene: TRBJ2-1
CDR3 protein: CAWSVEGASGKVF

V gene: TRBV7-9
D gene: TRBD2
J gene: TRBJ2-1
CDR3 protein: CASSLAMTSGSDEQFF

V gene: TRBV5-6
D gene: .
J gene: TRBJ2-7
CDR3 protein: CASSRGVSPYEQYF

V gene: TRBV11-2
D gene: .
J gene: TRBJ2-6
CDR3 protein: CASTEEPANVLTF

V gene: TRBV2
D gene: .
J gene: TRBJ2-3
CDR3 protein: CASRPSPDTQYF

V gene: TRBV5-4
D gene: TRBD1
J gene: TRBJ2-1
CDR3 protein: CASSSPGQAYNEQFF

V gene: TRBV15
D gene: .
J gene: TRBJ2-7
CDR3 protein: CATSRDPAAYEQYF

V gene: TRBV7-2
D gene: .
J gene: TRBJ2-7
CDR3 protein: CASSRGYEQYF

V gene: TRBV10-2
D gene: .
J gene: TRBJ2-1
CDR3 protein: CASSEIGTYNEQFF

V gene: TRBV9
D gene: .
J gene: TRBJ2-6
CDR3 protein: CASSETTGVGANVLTF

V gene: TRBV9
D gene: TRBD2
J gene: TRBJ2-1
CDR3 protein: CASSARTSPSYNEQFF

V gene: TRBV30
D gene: .
J gene: TRBJ2-7
CDR3 protein: CAWSFLAGPDYEQYF

V gene: TRBV2
D gene: TRBD1
J gene: TRBJ2-5
CDR3 protein: CASGRDRQETQYF

V gene: TRBV7-2
D gene: TRBD1
J gene: TRBJ2-3
CDR3 protein: CASSRGGARFGTDTQYF

V gene: TRBV7-9
D gene: .
J gene: TRBJ1-4
CDR3 protein: CASSSDMSNEKLFF

V gene: TRBV29-1
D gene: TRBD2
J gene: TRBJ2-2
CDR3 protein: CSVERLAANTGELFF

V gene: TRBV28
D gene: .
J gene: TRBJ2-3
CDR3 protein: CASIGYTDTQYF

V gene: TRBV30
D gene: TRBD2
J gene: TRBJ2-1
CDR3 protein: CAWRVSGLGSYNEQFF

V gene: TRBV29-1
D gene: .
J gene: TRBJ2-1
CDR3 protein: CSVEDQIGRLGDEQFF

V gene: TRBV29-1
D gene: .
J gene: TRBJ1-2
CDR3 protein: CSVGSPLRSYGYTF

V gene: TRBV7-6
D gene: .
J gene: TRBJ2-4
CDR3 protein: CASSSLTGERARDIQYF

V gene: TRBV7-9
D gene: TRBD2
J gene: TRBJ2-3
CDR3 protein: CASCRTSGSTDTQYF

V gene: TRBV5-4
D gene: .
J gene: TRBJ1-1
CDR3 protein: CASSLGQAAEAFF

V gene: TRBV14
D gene: TRBD1
J gene: TRBJ1-2
CDR3 protein: CASSQVTTGTRGYTF

V gene: TRBV15
D gene: .
J gene: TRBJ2-1
CDR3 protein: CATSPFGPSSYNEQFF

V gene: TRBV29-1
D gene: .
J gene: TRBJ2-7
CDR3 protein: CSVEDLGAGRYF

V gene: TRBV28
D gene: .
J gene: TRBJ1-2
CDR3 protein: CASSWGSYGYTF

V gene: TRBV10-3
D gene: .
J gene: TRBJ2-1
CDR3 protein: CAISENGQFQFF

V gene: TRBV6-7
D gene: TRBD1
J gene: TRBJ1-2
CDR3 protein: CASRWDRWNYGYTF

V gene: TRBV29-1
D gene: TRBD1
J gene: TRBJ1-1
CDR3 protein: CSVAPGQPRAEAFF

V gene: TRBV7-2
D gene: .
J gene: TRBJ2-1
CDR3 protein: CASSPLVGIEQFF

V gene: TRBV9
D gene: .
J gene: TRBJ2-3
CDR3 protein: CASSPRRSSGTDTQYF

V gene: TRBV7-2
D gene: TRBD2
J gene: TRBJ2-1
CDR3 protein: CASSLSTGTRLYEQFF

V gene: TRBV27
D gene: TRBD2
J gene: TRBJ2-6
CDR3 protein: CASSHTRGAGANVLTF

V gene: TRBV7-9
D gene: .
J gene: TRBJ2-3
CDR3 protein: CASSLEGRETDTQYF

V gene: TRBV5-1
D gene: .
J gene: TRBJ2-7
CDR3 protein: CASSSDRLGEQYF